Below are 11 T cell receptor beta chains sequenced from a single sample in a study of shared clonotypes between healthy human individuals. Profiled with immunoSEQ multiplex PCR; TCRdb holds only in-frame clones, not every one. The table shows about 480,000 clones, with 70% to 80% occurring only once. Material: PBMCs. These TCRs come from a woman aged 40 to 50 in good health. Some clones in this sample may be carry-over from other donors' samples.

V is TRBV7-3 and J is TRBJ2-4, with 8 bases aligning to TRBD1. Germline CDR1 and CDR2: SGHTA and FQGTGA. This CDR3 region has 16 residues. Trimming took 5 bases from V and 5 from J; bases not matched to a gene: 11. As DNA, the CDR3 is TGTGCCAGCAGCCCCTCCCCCGGACAGGGAGAAAACATTCAGTACTTC. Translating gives CASSPSPGQGENIQYF. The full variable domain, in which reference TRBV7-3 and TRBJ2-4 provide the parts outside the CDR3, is GAGVSQTPSNKVTEKGKYVELRCDPISGHTALYWYRQSLGQGPEFLIYFQGTGAADDSGLPNDRFFAVRPEGSVSTLKIQRTERGDSAVYLCASSPSPGQGENIQYFGAGTRLSVL.

The CDR3 region has the DNA TGTGCCAGCAGTGGGACAGAAGTCAGCGGGGAGCTGTTTTTT. It encodes CASSGTEVSGELFF. The chain uses TRBV6-6 and TRBJ2-2, with 7 positions matching TRBD1. This CDR3 contains 14 residues. Germline values: CDR1 MNHNY, CDR2 SVGAGI (reference sequence). Unmatched junction bases numbered 7, after V lost 5 bases and J lost 7 bases.

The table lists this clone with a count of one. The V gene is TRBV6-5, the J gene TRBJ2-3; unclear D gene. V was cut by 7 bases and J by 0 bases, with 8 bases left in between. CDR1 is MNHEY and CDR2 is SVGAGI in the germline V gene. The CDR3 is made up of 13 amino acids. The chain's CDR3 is CASIDGSTDTQYF. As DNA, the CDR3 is TGTGCCAGCATTGATGGGAGCACAGATACGCAGTATTTT.

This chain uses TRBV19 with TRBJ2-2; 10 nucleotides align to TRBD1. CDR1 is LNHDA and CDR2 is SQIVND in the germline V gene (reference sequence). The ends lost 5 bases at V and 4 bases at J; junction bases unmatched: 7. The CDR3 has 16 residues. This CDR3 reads CASSPRQGASTGELFF. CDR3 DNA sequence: TGTGCCAGTAGTCCACGACAGGGGGCAAGCACCGGGGAGCTGTTTTTT.

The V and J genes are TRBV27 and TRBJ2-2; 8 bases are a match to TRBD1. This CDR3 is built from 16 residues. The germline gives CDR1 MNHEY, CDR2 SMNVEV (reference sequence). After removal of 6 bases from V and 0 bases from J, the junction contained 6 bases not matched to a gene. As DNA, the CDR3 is TGTGCCAGCAGACGACAGGGGCCGCCGAACACCGGGGAGCTGTTTTTT. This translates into CASRRQGPPNTGELFF.

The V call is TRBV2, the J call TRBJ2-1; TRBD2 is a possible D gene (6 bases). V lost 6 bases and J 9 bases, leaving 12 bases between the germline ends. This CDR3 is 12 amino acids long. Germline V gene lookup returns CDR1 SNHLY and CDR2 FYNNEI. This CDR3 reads CASRRTIAEQFF. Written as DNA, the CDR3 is TGTGCCAGCAGAAGGACTATAGCTGAGCAGTTCTTC.

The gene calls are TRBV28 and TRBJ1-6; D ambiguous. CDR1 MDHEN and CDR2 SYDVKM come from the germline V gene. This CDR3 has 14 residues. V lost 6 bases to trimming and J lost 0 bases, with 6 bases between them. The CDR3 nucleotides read TGTGCCAGCAGCCGGAGCTCCTATAATTCACCCCTCCACTTT. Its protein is CASSRSSYNSPLHF.

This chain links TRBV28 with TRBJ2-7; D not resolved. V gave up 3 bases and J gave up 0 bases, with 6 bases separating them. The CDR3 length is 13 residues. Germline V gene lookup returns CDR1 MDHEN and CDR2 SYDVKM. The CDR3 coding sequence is TGTGCCAGCAGTTTGGAAGGCTCCTACGAGCAGTACTTC. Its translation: CASSLEGSYEQYF. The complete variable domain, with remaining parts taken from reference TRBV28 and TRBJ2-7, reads DVKVTQSSRYLVKRTGEKVFLECVQDMDHENMFWYRQDPGLGLRLIYFSYDVKMKEKGDIPEGYSVSREKKERFSLILESASTNQTSMYLCASSLEGSYEQYFGPGTRLTVT.

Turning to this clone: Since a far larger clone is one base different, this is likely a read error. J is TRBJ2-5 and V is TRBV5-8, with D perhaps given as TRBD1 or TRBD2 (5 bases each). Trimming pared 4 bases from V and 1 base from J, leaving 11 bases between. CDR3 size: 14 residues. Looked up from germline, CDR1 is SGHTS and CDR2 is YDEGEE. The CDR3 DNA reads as TGTGCCAGCAGCCAGGGACGGATCCAAGAGACCCAGTACTTC. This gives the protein CASSQGRIQETQYF.

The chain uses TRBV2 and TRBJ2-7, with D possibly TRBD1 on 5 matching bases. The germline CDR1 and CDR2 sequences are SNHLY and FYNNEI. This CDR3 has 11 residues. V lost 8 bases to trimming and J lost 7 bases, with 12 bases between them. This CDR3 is CASAQGQEQYF. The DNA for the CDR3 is TGTGCCAGCGCCCAGGGCCAGGAGCAGTACTTC.

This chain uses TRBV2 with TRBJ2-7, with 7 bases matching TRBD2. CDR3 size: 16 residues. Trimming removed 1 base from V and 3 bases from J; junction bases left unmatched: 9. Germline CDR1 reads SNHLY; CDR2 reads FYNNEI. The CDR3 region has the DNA TGTGCCAGCAGTGAAGGTCCGGCGGGAGTAATCTACGAGCAGTACTTC. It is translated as CASSEGPAGVIYEQYF.